Given below is one T cell receptor beta chain in context. What it recognizes is unknown. Trimming took off 7 bases at V and 3 bases at J, with 10 bases between the two ends. Germline V lookup: CDR1 DFQATT, CDR2 SNEGSKA (reference sequence). The CDR3 length is 11 residues. The data stem from a study of a mutant IDH1 vaccine in newly diagnosed glioma. The wider study: The start of vaccination came 4-6 weeks after radiotherapy alone, or with temozolomide cycles. The earlier regimen, radiotherapy, temozolomide, or both, was most often both.

The time point denotes: week 5, during vaccination. Mutant IDH1 20-mer peptide, at 300 ug, made up each vaccine dose, with topical imiquimod. Sequencing used immunoSEQ multiplex PCR; TCRdb keeps in-frame clones, though not all of them. This table has 30,000 to 35,000 clones, roughly 54% appearing once. The source was PBMCs, collected from a glioma patient whose treatment included an IDH1 peptide vaccine. The chain is built from TRBV20-1 and TRBJ2-7; D possibly corresponds to TRBD1 (6 bases). The receptor was isolated from a woman aged 18-29 years with glioma. The CDR3 sequence: CSGGDNYEQYF. In DNA form, the CDR3 reads TGCAGTGGAGGGGACAACTACGAGCAGTACTTC.